The 29 T cell receptor beta chains below come from one sample, sequenced in a study of blood T cell repertoires in COVID-19. Repertoires were generated with immunoSEQ multiplex PCR, while TCRdb's copy carries only in-frame clones and drops some. Of 200,000 to 250,000 clones listed, 85% to 90% are singletons. The sequencing sample was made of PBMCs or T cells enriched from blood (not recorded which). The receptor source for this set is a man aged 40-55 years who had recovered from COVID-19.

This chain joins TRBV7-9 and TRBJ2-2; 8 positions agree with TRBD1. The CDR3 totals 16 residues. The germline V gene has CDR1 SEHNR and CDR2 FQNEAQ (reference sequence). With V trimmed by 8 bases and J by 3 bases, 11 bases remained unmatched. This chain's CDR3 is CASPSQGASDTGELFF. DNA of the CDR3: TGTGCCAGCCCGTCCCAGGGGGCTTCGGACACCGGGGAGCTGTTTTTT.

In this sample, this clone turned up a few times. The chain joins TRBV25-1 to TRBJ1-4, with D possibly being TRBD1 (6 bases). The CDR3 is 15 amino acids. Trimming left V 6 bases short and J 3 bases short, with 14 bases between. Germline assignment: CDR1 MGHDK and CDR2 SYGVNS. This chain's CDR3 is CASSLPGDANEKLFF. Here the CDR3 DNA reads TGTGCCAGCAGCCTCCCAGGGGATGCTAATGAAAAACTGTTTTTT.

This sequence joins TRBV7-9 and TRBJ1-6; D is ambiguous. V lost 8 bases and J lost 13, with 18 bases in between. This CDR3 is 13 amino acids long. Germline loops: CDR1 SEHNR, CDR2 FQNEAQ (reference sequence). The CDR3 region is CASGSSGGIPLHF. The CDR3 DNA sequence: TGTGCCAGCGGATCCTCAGGCGGGATCCCCCTCCACTTT.

This rearrangement joins TRBV9 to TRBJ1-5; possibly TRBD1 for D (6 bases). The length of the CDR3 is 15 residues. Germline V CDR1 and CDR2: SGDLS, YYNGEE. With 4 bases removed from V and 4 bases from J, the gap between germline ends came to 15 bases. The CDR3 nucleotides read TGTGCCAGCAGCCCTCAGTCAGGGGCGAATCAGCCCCAGCATTTT. It translates to CASSPQSGANQPQHF.

The chain links TRBV11-3 to TRBJ2-2, with 9 bases lining up with TRBD2. This CDR3 has 15 residues. Germline V gene sequence: CDR1 SGHNT, CDR2 YENEEA. J lost 6 bases, V lost 0 bases, and 2 bases had no gene match. This CDR3 is CASSLDAGGPGELFF. CDR3 sequence (DNA): TGTGCCAGCAGCTTAGACGCGGGAGGGCCCGGGGAGCTGTTTTTT.

Comment on this clone: The same CDR3 arises from other DNA sequences in this sample as well. The V call is TRBV5-1, the J call TRBJ2-7; 9 bases fit TRBD1. Looked up from germline, CDR1 is SGHRS and CDR2 is YFSETQ. Unmatched junction bases numbered 7, after V lost 4 bases and J lost 2 bases. CDR3 length equals 15 residues. DNA for the CDR3: TGCGCCAGCAGCCCAGGACAGGGGAGACCCTACGAGCAGTACTTC. Its translation: CASSPGQGRPYEQYF.

With regard to this clone: At one boundary the junction diverges from the germline segment, which might be a read error. V usage is TRBV30 and J usage is TRBJ1-4; D is undetermined. Germline V gives CDR1 GTSNPN, CDR2 SVGIG (reference sequence). This CDR3 has 12 residues. CDR3 bases: TGTGCCTGGAGTGTACCTGGTCGTTACGGTAATTTT. It is translated as CAWSVPGRYGNF.

The chain couples TRBV28 to TRBJ1-2, with TRBD1 matching over 9 bases. The CDR3 spans 17 residues. CDR1 is MDHEN and CDR2 is SYDVKM in the germline V gene. V was pared by 7 bases and J by 2 bases, with 14 bases of the junction left unmatched. The CDR3: CASKTGGFGDDNYGYTF. The DNA for the CDR3 is TGTGCCAGCAAAACAGGGGGCTTTGGGGATGACAACTATGGCTACACCTTC.

The chain links TRBV5-4 to TRBJ2-2, with 10 positions matching TRBD2. With V trimmed by 7 bases and J by 0 bases, 3 bases remained unmatched. CDR3 length equals 15 residues. From germline, CDR1 is SGHNT and CDR2 YYREEE (reference sequence). This CDR3 reads CASGTSGTNTGELFF. For the CDR3, the DNA is TGTGCCAGCGGAACTAGCGGGACGAACACCGGGGAGCTGTTTTTT. Filled out from reference TRBV5-4 and TRBJ2-2, the complete variable domain reads ETGVTQSPTHLIKTRGQQVTLRCSSQSGHNTVSWYQQALGQGPQFIFQYYREEENGRGNFPPRFSGLQFPNYSSELNVNALELDDSALYLCASGTSGTNTGELFFGEGSRLTVL.

The chain joins TRBV29-1 to TRBJ2-3; 7 bases are shared with TRBD1. CDR1 is SQVTM, CDR2 ANQGSEA, per germline. This CDR3 region has 14 residues. After removal of 6 bases from V and 2 bases from J, the junction contained 8 bases not matched to a gene. The chain's CDR3 is CSVARGTDTDTQYF. The CDR3 coding sequence is TGCAGCGTCGCGAGGGGGACAGACACAGATACGCAGTATTTT.

The chain joins TRBV6-5 to TRBJ1-3; D call uncertain. The CDR3 contains 14 residues. Germline assignment: CDR1 MNHEY and CDR2 SVGAGI. V was shortened by 6 bases and J by 1 base, with 10 bases between the two germline ends. The CDR3 region is CASRLRNSGNTIYF. The CDR3 DNA is TGTGCCAGCAGACTCAGGAATTCTGGAAACACCATATATTTT.

The V call is TRBV5-6, the J call TRBJ1-6; 8 bases agree with TRBD1. Trimming removed 3 bases from V and 7 bases from J; junction bases left unmatched: 6. The CDR3 runs 15 residues. The germline CDR1 and CDR2 sequences are SGHDT and YYEEEE. The CDR3 here is CASSSQTGVNSPLHF. CDR3 nucleotides: TGTGCCAGCAGCTCACAGACAGGGGTCAATTCACCCCTCCACTTT.

The V and J genes are TRBV15 and TRBJ2-1; TRBD1 matches at 8 bases. The CDR3 has 13 residues. Germline V gene sequence: CDR1 LNHNV, CDR2 YYDKDF (reference sequence). V shed 6 bases, J shed 8 bases, and the junction held 6 bases outside the gene matches. The CDR3 bases are TGTGCCACCAGGACGACAGGGGCTCATGAGCAGTTCTTC. Protein: CATRTTGAHEQFF.

This chain links TRBV9 with TRBJ2-1; 10 bases align to TRBD1. With 0 bases clipped from V and 7 bases from J, the junction kept 4 bases outside the gene matches. From germline, CDR1 is SGDLS and CDR2 YYNGEE. The CDR3 consists of 15 residues. The DNA for the CDR3 is TGTGCCAGCAGCGTAGGTCAGGGACAGGGGAATGAGCAGTTCTTC. Translating it yields CASSVGQGQGNEQFF.

In the case of this clone: Mismatch with germline at one junction end may stem from a read error. V gene TRBV5-6 combines with J gene TRBJ2-1; 10 positions agree with TRBD1. The CDR3 loop spans 17 amino acids. Per the germline V gene, CDR1 is SGHDT and CDR2 is YYEEEE. The CDR3 sequence: CASRLDRGIYTYNEQFF. CDR3 in DNA: TGTGCCAGCAGATTGGACAGGGGGATATACACCTACAATGAGCAGTTCTTC.

This clone was recorded only once. The CDR3 nucleotides read TGTGCCTGGAGTACCGGGACAGGGGGGAAGCAGTACTTC. Protein product: CAWSTGTGGKQYF. V usage is TRBV30 and J usage is TRBJ2-7; TRBD1 matches at 11 bases. The trim removed 2 bases at V and 8 bases at J, leaving 5 bases unmatched. The germline gives CDR1 GTSNPN, CDR2 SVGIG (reference sequence). This CDR3 is 13 amino acids long.

This clone was counted at least ten times. The CDR3 DNA is TGTGCCAGTAGTATTTGGGCGGGGCAAGAGACCCAGTACTTC. Residues: CASSIWAGQETQYF. The V and J genes are TRBV19 and TRBJ2-5; a possible D gene is TRBD2 (6 bases). CDR3 length: 14 amino acids. The V end was cut by 3 bases, the J end by 2 bases, with 10 bases between. Germline-derived CDR1 and CDR2 are LNHDA and SQIVND (reference sequence). The full variable domain, with the rest looked up from reference TRBV19 and TRBJ2-5, is DGGITQSPKYLFRKEGQNVTLSCEQNLNHDAMYWYRQDPGQGLRLIYYSQIVNDFQKGDIAEGYSVSREKKESFPLTVTSAQKNPTAFYLCASSIWAGQETQYFGPGTRLLVL.

The gene calls are TRBV4-2 and TRBJ1-4; D is unresolved. Germline V gene lookup returns CDR1 LGHNA and CDR2 YNFKEQ. The CDR3 is 18 residues long. V was shortened by 0 bases and J by 1 base, with 15 bases between the two germline ends. The DNA of the CDR3 is TGTGCCAGCAGCCAAGACGGCCCCGGGGAAGAAACTAATGAAAAACTGTTTTTT. Its translation is CASSQDGPGEETNEKLFF.

V is TRBV12-3 or TRBV12-4 and J is TRBJ1-2, with D perhaps TRBD1 (5 bases). Trimming took 3 bases from V and 7 from J, leaving 9 bases between them. CDR3 size: 12 residues. CDR3 residues: CASSFAGAGYTF. CDR3 sequence (DNA): TGTGCCAGCAGTTTCGCTGGGGCTGGCTACACCTTC.

This sequence joins TRBV29-1 and TRBJ2-5, with TRBD2 matching 16 bases. CDR3 length: 14 residues. Losses at the gene ends were 6 bases for V and 5 bases for J; bases not matched to a gene: 3. Germline V gene lookup returns CDR1 SQVTM and CDR2 ANQGSEA. CDR3 in amino acids: CSVTGLAGGETQYF. The CDR3 DNA reads TGCAGCGTAACGGGACTAGCGGGGGGGGAGACCCAGTACTTC.

The sample holds a few counts of this clone. The chain uses TRBV25-1 and TRBJ1-1, with 9 positions matching TRBD1. V gave up 7 bases and J gave up 3 bases; unmatched junction bases: 9. Per germline, CDR1 MGHDK and CDR2 SYGVNS. The CDR3 consists of 15 residues. The CDR3 loop reads CASIRNRGQYTEAFF. For the CDR3, the DNA is TGTGCCAGCATCAGAAACAGGGGGCAATACACTGAAGCTTTCTTT. Full variable domain (outside the CDR3, taken from reference TRBV25-1 and TRBJ1-1): EADIYQTPRYLVIGTGKKITLECSQTMGHDKMYWYQQDPGMELHLIHYSYGVNSTEKGDLSSESTVSRIRTEHFPLTLESARPSHTSQYLCASIRNRGQYTEAFFGQGTRLTVV.

The rearrangement joins TRBV18 to TRBJ2-7; 7 nucleotides agree with TRBD2. V shed 2 bases, J shed 3 bases, and the junction held 1 base outside the gene matches. Looked up from germline, CDR1 is KGHSH and CDR2 is LQKENI. This CDR3 comprises 13 residues. For the CDR3, the DNA is TGTGCCAGCTCACCATCTAGCGGCTACGAGCAGTACTTC. It specifies CASSPSSGYEQYF. The full variable domain, rest sourced from reference TRBV18 and TRBJ2-7, is NAGVMQNPRHLVRRRGQEARLRCSPMKGHSHVYWYRQLPEEGLKFMVYLQKENIIDESGMPKERFSAEFPKEGPSILRIQQVVRGDSAAYFCASSPSSGYEQYFGPGTRLTVT.

The genes are TRBV5-5 and TRBJ1-5, with 9 bases lining up with TRBD1. The CDR3 length is 16 residues. Germline assignment: CDR1 SGHKS and CDR2 YYEKEE (reference sequence). Trimming took 4 bases from V and 5 from J; bases not matched to a gene: 10. CDR3 in amino acids: CASSPRTGVSHQPQHF. CDR3 nucleotides: TGTGCCAGCAGCCCACGGACAGGGGTGTCCCATCAGCCCCAGCATTTT.

V and J are TRBV5-4 and TRBJ2-5; possible D gene TRBD1, 6 bases. This CDR3 has 14 amino acids. The germline V gene encodes CDR1 SGHNT and CDR2 YYREEE (reference sequence). V shed 4 bases and J shed 5 bases, with 15 bases lying between them. The CDR3 spells CASSRFGTRETQYF. The CDR3 nucleotides are TGTGCCAGCAGCCGATTCGGGACAAGGGAGACCCAGTACTTC.

This clone occurred once. The V and J genes are TRBV2 and TRBJ2-7, with D possibly matching TRBD1 (5 bases). The V end was cut by 1 base, the J end by 0 bases, with 10 bases between. The germline V gene encodes CDR1 SNHLY and CDR2 FYNNEI. The CDR3 has 15 amino acids. The CDR3 protein is CASSEGGPPSYEQYF. CDR3 nucleotides: TGTGCCAGCAGTGAAGGGGGCCCTCCCTCCTACGAGCAGTACTTC.

V gene TRBV19 combines with J gene TRBJ1-5; D not certain. Germline V gene data show CDR1 as LNHDA and CDR2 as SQIVND (reference sequence). This CDR3 is built from 13 residues. The germline V and J ends were trimmed by 5 bases and 3 bases, with 8 bases remaining between them. CDR3 sequence: CASSPSNNQPQHF. In nucleotides, the CDR3 is TGTGCCAGTAGTCCATCTAACAATCAGCCCCAGCATTTT.

DNA of the CDR3: TGTGCCAGCAGCTTCGGGGACAGGCCTTCAAGGGGCTACACCTTC. It translates to CASSFGDRPSRGYTF. The chain recombines TRBV5-4 with TRBJ1-2; TRBD1 agrees at 8 bases. This CDR3 has 15 amino acids. Unmatched junction bases numbered 11, after V lost 2 bases and J lost 8 bases. Germline loops: CDR1 SGHNT, CDR2 YYREEE (reference sequence).

V usage is TRBV28 and J usage is TRBJ1-2; maybe TRBD1 (5 bases). The V gene lost 3 bases and the J gene lost 2 bases, with 7 bases spanning the gap. The CDR3 totals 13 residues. From germline, CDR1 is MDHEN and CDR2 SYDVKM. CDR3 amino acids: CASSLAGNYGYTF. In DNA, the CDR3 is TGTGCCAGCAGTTTGGCAGGGAACTATGGCTACACCTTC.

This chain uses TRBV2 with TRBJ2-5; TRBD2 aligns across 13 bases. Germline loops: CDR1 SNHLY, CDR2 FYNNEI. The J segment lost 5 bases and the V segment lost 7 bases, leaving 10 bases of the junction unmatched. The CDR3 contains 16 residues. The CDR3, as DNA: TGTGCCAGCACTAGAGGACTAGCGGGAGATCGGGAGACCCAGTACTTC. This gives the protein CASTRGLAGDRETQYF.